This TCR beta chain was identified in a study of molecular identifiers for immune sequencing clone quantification. Only a few counts were recorded for this clonotype. As yet, its antigen is unknown. Every naive CD8 library was made from between roughly 17,000 and 1,100,000 sorted cells with 10%, 30% or 50% RNA. General study findings and limits: It was shown that clones above 20 RNA copies held over 99% of effector molecules, but under 1% in naive cells.

TCRdb re-derived calls from the PCR reads in MiXCR, one entry per CDR3 protein. The sample holds about 640,000 distinct CDR3 sequences, around 20% seen once. V gave up 0 bases and J gave up 2 bases; unmatched junction bases: 12. CDR3 length equals 19 residues. Germline V gives CDR1 SGDLS, CDR2 YYNGEE. Specimen: naive CD8+ T cells from blood, with Jurkat cell RNA spiked in. Regarding subset: FACS-sorted CD8+CD4-CCR7+CD45RA+ naive T cells. This chain uses TRBV9 with TRBJ2-3; 10 bases agree with TRBD2. This receptor was taken from a human donor in good health. Some libraries in this study had Jurkat cell RNA spiked in. The CDR3 loop reads CASSVGGLAGAGLTDTQYF. The CDR3 DNA reads TGTGCCAGCAGCGTAGGGGGGCTAGCGGGGGCCGGACTCACAGATACGCAGTATTTT.